Below, 14 T cell receptor beta chains from the same sample are listed, as sequenced in a study of radiation and T cells in renal cell carcinoma. Time point here: blood 2 weeks post-SBRT. This sample's treatment: 15 Gy SBRT to primary tumor, nephrectomy 4 weeks later. This table comes from immunoSEQ multiplex PCR, and its TCRdb copy is limited to in-frame clones, with some not included. The table has around 70,000 clones, 82% seen once. The sample was blood, taken from a patient whose treatment included radiotherapy and nephrectomy. The receptors stem from a man between 60 and 70 years old with renal cell carcinoma.

The chain carries TRBV7-9 and TRBJ2-5; D uncertain. The germline gives CDR1 SEHNR, CDR2 FQNEAQ (reference sequence). The CDR3 covers 13 residues. The ends were cut back, 1 base at V and 1 base at J, with 4 bases in the middle. The CDR3 spells CASSLVGQETQYF. The CDR3 DNA reads TGTGCCAGCAGCTTAGTCGGCCAAGAGACCCAGTACTTC.

This clone was observed a single time. The chain employs TRBV28 and TRBJ2-7; the D gene is possibly TRBD1 (5 bases). The CDR3 length is 13 residues. The V end was cut by 2 bases, the J end by 7 bases, with 12 bases between. The V gene's germline CDR1 is MDHEN and CDR2 SYDVKM. CDR3 protein: CASSLDSLWEQYF. The CDR3 region has the DNA TGTGCCAGCAGTTTAGACAGCCTTTGGGAGCAGTACTTC.

In this sample, this clone turned up once. The chain is built from TRBV9 and TRBJ2-6; the D is unclear. This CDR3 is 13 amino acids long. In germline, CDR1 is SGDLS, CDR2 YYNGEE. V was trimmed by 1 base and J by 4 bases, leaving 3 bases between them. The CDR3 spells CASSVLGANVLTF. The CDR3 nucleotides read TGTGCCAGCAGCGTATTGGGGGCCAACGTCCTGACTTTC.

The chain recombines TRBV14 with TRBJ2-5; no definite D call. Germline CDR1 and CDR2: SGHDN and FVKESK. The V end lost 1 base, the J end lost 7 bases, and 4 bases lay between the germline ends. The CDR3 covers 11 residues. In nucleotides, the CDR3 is TGTGCCAGCAGCCAAGTCGGGACCCAGTACTTC. Its protein product is CASSQVGTQYF.

The J gene is TRBJ2-5, the V gene TRBV7-9, with 10 bases that match TRBD2. The CDR3 runs to 17 residues. Germline CDR1 SEHNR, CDR2 FQNEAQ (reference sequence). J gave up 5 bases and V 5 bases, and 14 bases lay outside the gene matches. CDR3 sequence (DNA): TGTGCCAGCAGCCCCAAGTCCCCGGGACTAGCGAGGGAGACCCAGTACTTC. Translation gives CASSPKSPGLARETQYF.

The chain joins TRBV18 to TRBJ2-7, with 11 positions matching TRBD2. J was trimmed by 5 bases and V by 6 bases; bases with no gene match: 9. From germline, CDR1 is KGHSH and CDR2 LQKENI. The CDR3 length is 15 residues. CDR3 in amino acids: CASSPLAGGGHEQYF. The DNA of the CDR3 is TGTGCCAGCTCTCCCCTAGCGGGAGGAGGCCACGAGCAGTACTTC.

The chain is built from TRBV27 and TRBJ2-7; D uncertain. The CDR3 runs 14 residues. V lost 2 bases and J 2 bases, leaving 10 bases between the germline ends. Germline loops: CDR1 MNHEY, CDR2 SMNVEV (reference sequence). CDR3 amino acids: CASSLEAGAYEQYF. The DNA for the CDR3 is TGTGCCAGCAGTTTAGAGGCAGGCGCCTACGAGCAGTACTTC.

The rearrangement links TRBV7-2 to TRBJ2-2, with TRBD2 identical over 10 bases. Trimming cost V 4 bases and J 1 base; bases outside gene matches: 0. This CDR3 region has 15 residues. Germline CDR1 SGHTA, CDR2 FQGNSA. For the CDR3, the DNA is TGTGCCAGCAGCTGGACTAGCGGGAACACCGGGGAGCTGTTTTTT. Translation gives CASSWTSGNTGELFF.

J is TRBJ2-1 and V is TRBV27; no clear D. V lost 7 bases, J lost 4 bases, and 14 bases lay in between. Germline V gives CDR1 MNHEY, CDR2 SMNVEV (reference sequence). This CDR3 region has 14 residues. The CDR3 here is CASKNWALYNEQFF. CDR3 DNA sequence: TGTGCCAGCAAAAATTGGGCCCTTTACAATGAGCAGTTCTTC.

This chain links TRBV30 with TRBJ2-7; 7 bases agree with TRBD2. Germline-derived CDR1 and CDR2 are GTSNPN and SVGIG (reference sequence). This CDR3 region has 15 residues. The trim removed 6 bases at V and 5 bases at J, leaving 16 bases unmatched. In nucleotides, the CDR3 is TGTGCCTGCACTCTATTAGAGCGGGAAGTCCACGAGCAGTACTTC. This encodes CACTLLEREVHEQYF.

CDR3 protein: CASSWEETQYF. CDR3 nucleotide sequence: TGCGCCAGCAGCTGGGAAGAGACCCAGTACTTC. V gene TRBV5-1 combines with J gene TRBJ2-5; unclear D gene. The V gene lost 3 bases and the J gene lost 3 bases, with 3 bases spanning the gap. The length of the CDR3 is 11 residues. CDR1 is SGHRS and CDR2 is YFSETQ in the germline V gene.

The table lists this clone with a few counts. This CDR3 reads CASSDSPETQYF. Written as DNA, the CDR3 is TGTGCCAGCAGTGATAGTCCAGAGACCCAGTACTTC. The chain uses TRBV2 and TRBJ2-5; no definite D call. The CDR3 totals 12 residues. Trimming shortened V by 3 bases and J by 4 bases, and 6 bases separated the two germline ends. Germline V lookup: CDR1 SNHLY, CDR2 FYNNEI.

The chain recombines TRBV6-5 with TRBJ1-5; 7 bases line up with TRBD1. The V gene end was trimmed by 6 bases and the J gene end by 2 bases; junction bases not matched to a gene: 4. Germline values: CDR1 MNHEY, CDR2 SVGAGI. The CDR3 extends over 14 amino acids. CDR3 amino acids: CASSRQGGNQPQHF. Here the CDR3 DNA reads TGTGCCAGCAGCCGACAGGGAGGCAATCAGCCCCAGCATTTT.

This clone was counted between two and nine times. V usage is TRBV19 and J usage is TRBJ2-1, with D perhaps matching TRBD1 (5 bases). Germline CDR1 and CDR2: LNHDA and SQIVND (reference sequence). This CDR3 spans 12 amino acids. The V end was cut by 5 bases, the J end by 8 bases, with 10 bases between. The CDR3: CASSWGGYEQFF. CDR3 DNA sequence: TGTGCCAGTAGTTGGGGCGGCTATGAGCAGTTCTTC.